This T cell receptor beta chain was documented in a study of blood T cell repertoires in COVID-19. Study-wide context: Donors in the United States, Italy and Spain gave samples during acute or convalescent COVID-19.

The count of this clone is one. As originally analysed: Counts of nucleated cells, estimated from reference gene primer amplification, were obtained. Libraries were prepared by immunoSEQ multiplex PCR; TCRdb keeps only in-frame clonotypes and omits some of them. That table supplies the V and J calls and clone size; D and trimming were determined from the DNA. The sample has about 160,000 clones, approximately 87% seen once. The V gene end was trimmed by 8 bases and the J gene end by 8 bases; junction bases not matched to a gene: 4. This CDR3 spans 13 amino acids. In germline, CDR1 is SEHNR, CDR2 FQNEAQ (reference sequence).

What was sequenced was peripheral blood. The chain combines TRBV7-9 with TRBJ1-4; 11 bases are shared with TRBD1. The sequence was obtained from a woman between 65 and 79 years old with acute or convalescent COVID-19. Here the CDR3 reads CASAGTGGEKLFF. Written as DNA, the CDR3 is TGTGCCAGCGCGGGGACAGGGGGAGAAAAACTGTTTTTT.